The source of this T cell receptor beta chain is a study of OX40 agonist ivuxolimab in advanced cancers. Findings of the study overall: Some patients who did not respond also had low normalized T-cell clonal expansion.

With regard to this clone: The antigen is not known.

Only in-frame clones appear in the TCRdb table, and some are missing; sequencing was by immunoSEQ multiplex PCR. Counted here are approximately 100,000 clones, about 90% occurring once; the ten biggest clones make up about 0.51%. V lost 6 bases and J lost 2; bases outside the gene matches: 12. The germline gives CDR1 SNHLY, CDR2 FYNNEI. The CDR3 spans 17 residues. Patients were excluded for autoimmune disease history or systemic immunosuppression. The rearrangement links TRBV2 to TRBJ1-2; 10 bases line up with TRBD1. The TCR was taken from an adult with an advanced solid tumor such as melanoma, head and neck, liver or kidney cancer. Sequencing was performed on CD4+ or CD8+ T cells sorted from blood, taken in a trial of the OX40 agonist ivuxolimab. CDR3 region: CASSEPARQGANYGYTF. Here the CDR3 DNA reads TGTGCCAGCAGCGAACCCGCTAGACAGGGGGCGAACTATGGCTACACCTTC.